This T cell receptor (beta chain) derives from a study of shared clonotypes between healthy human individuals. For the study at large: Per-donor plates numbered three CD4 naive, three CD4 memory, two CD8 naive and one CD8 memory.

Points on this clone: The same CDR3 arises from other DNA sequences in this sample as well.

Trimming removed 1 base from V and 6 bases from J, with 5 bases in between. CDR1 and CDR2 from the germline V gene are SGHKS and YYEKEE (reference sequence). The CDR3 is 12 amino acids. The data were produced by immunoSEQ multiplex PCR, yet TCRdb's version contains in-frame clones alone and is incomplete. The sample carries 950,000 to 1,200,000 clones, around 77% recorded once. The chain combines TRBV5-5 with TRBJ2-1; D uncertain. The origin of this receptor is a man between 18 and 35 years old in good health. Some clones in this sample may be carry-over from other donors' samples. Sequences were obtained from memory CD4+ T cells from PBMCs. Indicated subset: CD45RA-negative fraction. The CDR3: CASSLSGNEQFF. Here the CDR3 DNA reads TGTGCCAGCAGCTTGTCAGGCAATGAGCAGTTCTTC.